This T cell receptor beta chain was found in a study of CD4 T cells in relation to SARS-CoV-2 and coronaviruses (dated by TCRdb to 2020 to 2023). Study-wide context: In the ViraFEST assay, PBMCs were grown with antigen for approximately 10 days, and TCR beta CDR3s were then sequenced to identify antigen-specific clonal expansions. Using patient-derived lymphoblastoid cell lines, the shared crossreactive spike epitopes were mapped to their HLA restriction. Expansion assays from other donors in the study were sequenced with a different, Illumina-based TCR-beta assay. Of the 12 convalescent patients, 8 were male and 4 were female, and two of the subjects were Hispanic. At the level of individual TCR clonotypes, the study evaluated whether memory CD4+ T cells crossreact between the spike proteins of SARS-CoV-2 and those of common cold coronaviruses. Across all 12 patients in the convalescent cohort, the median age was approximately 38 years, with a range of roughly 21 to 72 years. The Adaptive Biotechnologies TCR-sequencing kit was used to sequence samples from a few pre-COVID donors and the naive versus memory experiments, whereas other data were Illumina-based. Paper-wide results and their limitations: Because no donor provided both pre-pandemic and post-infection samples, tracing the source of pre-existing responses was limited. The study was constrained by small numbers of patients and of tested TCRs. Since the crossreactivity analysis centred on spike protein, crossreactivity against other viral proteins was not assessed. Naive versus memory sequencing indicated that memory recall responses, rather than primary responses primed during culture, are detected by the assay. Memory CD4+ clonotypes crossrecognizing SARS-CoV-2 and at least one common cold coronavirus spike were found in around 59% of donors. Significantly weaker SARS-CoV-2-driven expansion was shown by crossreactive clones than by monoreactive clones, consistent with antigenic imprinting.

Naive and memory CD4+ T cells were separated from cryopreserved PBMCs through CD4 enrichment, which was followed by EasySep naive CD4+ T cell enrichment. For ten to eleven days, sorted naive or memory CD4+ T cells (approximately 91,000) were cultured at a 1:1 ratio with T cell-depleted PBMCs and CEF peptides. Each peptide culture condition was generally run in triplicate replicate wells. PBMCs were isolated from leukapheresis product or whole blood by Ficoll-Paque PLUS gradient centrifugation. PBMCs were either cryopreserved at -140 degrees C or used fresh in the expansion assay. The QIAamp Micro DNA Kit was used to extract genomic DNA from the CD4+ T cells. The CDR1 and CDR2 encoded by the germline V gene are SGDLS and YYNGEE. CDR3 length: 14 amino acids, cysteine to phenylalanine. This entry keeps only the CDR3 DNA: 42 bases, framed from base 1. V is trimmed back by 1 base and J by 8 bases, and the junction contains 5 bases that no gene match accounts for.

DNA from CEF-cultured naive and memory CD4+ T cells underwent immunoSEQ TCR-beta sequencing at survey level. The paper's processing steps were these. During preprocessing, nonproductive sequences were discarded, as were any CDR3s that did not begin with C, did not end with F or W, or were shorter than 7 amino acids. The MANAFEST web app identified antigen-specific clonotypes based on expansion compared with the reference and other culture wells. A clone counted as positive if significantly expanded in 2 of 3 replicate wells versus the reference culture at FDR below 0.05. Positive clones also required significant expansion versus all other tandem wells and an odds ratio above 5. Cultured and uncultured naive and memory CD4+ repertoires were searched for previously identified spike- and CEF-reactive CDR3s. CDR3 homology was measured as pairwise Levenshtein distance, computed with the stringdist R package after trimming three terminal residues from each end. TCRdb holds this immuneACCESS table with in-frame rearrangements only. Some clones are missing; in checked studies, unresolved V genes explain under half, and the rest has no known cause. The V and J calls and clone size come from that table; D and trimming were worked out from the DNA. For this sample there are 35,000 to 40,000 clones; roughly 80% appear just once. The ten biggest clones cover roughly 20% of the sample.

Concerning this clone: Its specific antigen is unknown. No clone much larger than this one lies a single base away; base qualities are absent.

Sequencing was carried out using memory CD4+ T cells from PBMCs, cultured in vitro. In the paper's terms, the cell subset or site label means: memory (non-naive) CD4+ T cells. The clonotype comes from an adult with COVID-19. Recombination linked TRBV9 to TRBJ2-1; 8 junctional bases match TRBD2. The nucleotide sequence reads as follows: TGTGCCAGCAGCGTACTAGCGGGTACGGATGAGCAGTTCTTC. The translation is CASSVLAGTDEQFF.